This TCR beta chain was sequenced for a study of metastatic and nonmetastatic thyroid tumors. Study-level information: A comparison of repertoires was made across blood and tumor or nodule tissue from malignant and benign thyroid patients. The study, taken as a whole, reports: Malignant thyroid tumors reportedly exceeded benign nodules significantly in TCR beta diversity, with the difference appearing in blood and tumor.

Every patient underwent thyroid surgery untreated. Authors' methods: Researchers built a distant-metastasis classifier for papillary thyroid cancer that drew on CDR3 differences across clinicopathological groups. Using MiXCR, TCRdb re-called clones from the PCR reads. In this record, the V and J calls reflect TCRdb's handling and not the investigators' own analysis. The repertoire has some 45,000 clones, 16% of them found once; the top ten carry about 20%. CDR1 DFQATT and CDR2 SNEGSKA come from the germline V gene (reference sequence). The CDR3 extends over 13 amino acids. Comment on this clone: Antigen unknown.

Sequencing was performed on blood. This chain uses TRBV20-1 with TRBJ2-3; 7 nucleotides align to TRBD1. This sequence was found in a female donor with papillary thyroid cancer or a benign thyroid nodule (not recorded which). Some clones in this sample may be carry-over from other donors' samples. This CDR3 reads CRGQDSSFFTQYF. As DNA, the CDR3 is TGCAGAGGACAGGACTCGAGTTTTTTTACGCAGTATTTT.